The TCR beta chain under discussion was sequenced for a study of OX40 agonist ivuxolimab in advanced cancers. Some clones are missing from TCRdb's copy, which holds only in-frame ones; the method was immunoSEQ multiplex PCR. Here the sample spans over 50,000 clones, 70% to 90% being singletons. This CDR3 has 13 amino acids. CDR1 is SEHNR and CDR2 is FQNEAQ in the germline V gene (reference sequence). Trimming pared 4 bases from V and 1 base from J, leaving 7 bases between. The material sequenced was CD4+ or CD8+ T cells sorted from blood, taken in a trial of the OX40 agonist ivuxolimab. The rearrangement uses TRBV7-9 and TRBJ1-1; D is uncertain. This TCR derives from an adult with an advanced solid tumor such as melanoma, head and neck, liver or kidney cancer. CDR3 DNA sequence: TGTGCCAGCAGCTCCCGTGAGAACACTGAAGCTTTCTTT. Translated, it gives CASSSRENTEAFF.